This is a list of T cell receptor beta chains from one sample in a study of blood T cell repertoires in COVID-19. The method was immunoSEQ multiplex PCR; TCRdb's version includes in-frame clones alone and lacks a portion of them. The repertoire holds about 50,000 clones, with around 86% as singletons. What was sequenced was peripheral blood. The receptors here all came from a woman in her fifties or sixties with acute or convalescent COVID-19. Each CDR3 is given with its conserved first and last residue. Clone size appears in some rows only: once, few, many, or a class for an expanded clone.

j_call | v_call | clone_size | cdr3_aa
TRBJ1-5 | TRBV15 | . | CATSRDSTPGQPQHF
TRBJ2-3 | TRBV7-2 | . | CASSQTPGLYTDTQYF
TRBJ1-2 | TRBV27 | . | CASSLTGKGYTF
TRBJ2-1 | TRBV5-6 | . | CASRRQRNEQFF
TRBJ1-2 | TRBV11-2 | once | CASSLLRPGQGSGGYTF
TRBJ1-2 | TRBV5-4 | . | CASSSRDMGYGYTF
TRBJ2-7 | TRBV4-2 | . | CASSQGTGSSYEQYF
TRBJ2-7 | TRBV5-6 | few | CASSLTTGGFYEQYF
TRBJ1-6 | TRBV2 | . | CASSVREVGSYNSPLHF
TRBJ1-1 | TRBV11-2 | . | CASSFGTGSPRTAFF
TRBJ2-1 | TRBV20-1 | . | CSASRSDPRLNEQFF
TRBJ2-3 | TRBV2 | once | CASGVVEQYF
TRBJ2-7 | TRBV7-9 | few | CASSFPSGGSYEQYF
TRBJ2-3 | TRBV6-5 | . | CASTRGGPTDTQYF
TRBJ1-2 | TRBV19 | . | CASSMGAGGLGYTF
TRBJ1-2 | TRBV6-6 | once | CASSYTGRRTYYGYTF
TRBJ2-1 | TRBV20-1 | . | CSASSGGAYQNNEQFF
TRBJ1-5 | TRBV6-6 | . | CASSSTGVSNQPQHF
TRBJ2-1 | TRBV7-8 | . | CASSPTSTLDNEQFF
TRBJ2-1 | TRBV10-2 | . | CASSAGTSGNEQFF
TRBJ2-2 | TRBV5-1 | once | CASTSRVASAAGELFF
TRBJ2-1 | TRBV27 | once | CASSPLGGYNEQFF
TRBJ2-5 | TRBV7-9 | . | CASSPSGAGETQYF
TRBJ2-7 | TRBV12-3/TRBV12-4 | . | CASSRTGNYEQYF
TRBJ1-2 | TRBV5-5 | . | CASSLPTGDREPGGYTF
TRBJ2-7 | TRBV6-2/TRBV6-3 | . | CASRPQRTGAYEQYF
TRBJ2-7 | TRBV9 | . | CASSVSGGSSYEQYF
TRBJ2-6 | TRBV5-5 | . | CASSIRQANSGANVLTF
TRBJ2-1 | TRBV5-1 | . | CASTTGATGLNEQFF
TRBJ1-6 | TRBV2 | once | CASSGGQGTYNSPLHF
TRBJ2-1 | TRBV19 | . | CASTASGGGSIHNEQFF
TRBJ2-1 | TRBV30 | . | CAWSVRGNEQFF
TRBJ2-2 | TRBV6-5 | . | CASSYQGNTGELFF
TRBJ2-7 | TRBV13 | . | CASSARGEQYF
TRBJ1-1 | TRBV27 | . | CASSSNELNTEAFF
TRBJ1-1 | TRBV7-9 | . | CASSPWAYTEAFF
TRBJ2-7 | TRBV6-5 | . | CASGTSGGYEQYF
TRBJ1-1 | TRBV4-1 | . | CASSQVDKAQGLDTEAFF
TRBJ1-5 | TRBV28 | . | CASRESRGYYSNQPQHF
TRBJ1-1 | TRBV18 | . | CASRDRALGNTEAFF
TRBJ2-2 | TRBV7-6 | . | CASSLGQGASIIGELFF
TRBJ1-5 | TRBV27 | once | CASSSGQYSNQPQHF